This T cell receptor (beta chain) was profiled in a study of blood T cell repertoires in COVID-19. The V gene end was trimmed by 1 base and the J gene end by 0 bases; junction bases not matched to a gene: 3. Germline V gene sequence: CDR1 SGHTA, CDR2 FQGNSA. CDR3 size: 17 residues. Using immunoSEQ multiplex PCR, the repertoire was profiled, and TCRdb retains in-frame clones only, with some absent. The sample lists about 260,000 clones, 80% to 85% occurring once. The sequenced sample was peripheral blood. This chain connects TRBV7-2 to TRBJ2-1, with 10 bases lining up with TRBD2. The origin of this receptor is a middle-aged woman who had recovered from COVID-19. The CDR3 here is CASSLVSGGTSYNEQFF. The CDR3 nucleotides read TGTGCCAGCAGCTTAGTTAGCGGGGGGACCTCCTACAATGAGCAGTTCTTC.